This entry is about one T cell receptor (beta chain). Trimming removed 2 bases from V and 0 bases from J, with 14 bases in between. The CDR3 has 16 amino acids. The germline CDR1 and CDR2 sequences are SGHKS and YYEKEE (reference sequence). This specimen comes from a study of early T cells in non-severe SARS-CoV-2 infection. TCRdb independently ran MiXCR on the 5' RACE reads; one entry per CDR3 protein. Of tens of thousands of distinct CDR3 sequences in the sample, 14% were seen once. This chain joins TRBV5-5 and TRBJ1-2; D may be TRBD1 (5 bases). This TCR was sampled from an adult who was a healthcare worker with PCR-confirmed SARS-CoV-2 infection or an uninfected control (not recorded which). Sequencing input: whole blood. CDR3 DNA sequence: TGTGCCAGCAGCTTTGCCCAGGGAGAAGCTAACTATGGCTACACCTTC. This gives the protein CASSFAQGEANYGYTF.